Described below is a single TCR beta chain sequence and its context. This record belongs to a study of T cell changes during pregnancy in multiple sclerosis. Assay used: immunoSEQ multiplex PCR; TCRdb lists only in-frame clones, some missing. This table has tens of thousands of clones, 90% appearing once. The sequence was obtained from a female donor with multiple sclerosis, enrolled in a pregnancy study. The sample here was CD8+ T cells from peripheral blood mononuclear cells, taken after pregnancy.

This CDR3 reads CASSLGVAEQYF. The CDR3 DNA sequence: TGTGCCAGCAGCTTGGGAGTTGCCGAGCAGTACTTC. The chain recombines TRBV5-6 with TRBJ2-7; no clear D gene. The germline V gene has CDR1 SGHDT and CDR2 YYEEEE. The V and J ends lost 0 bases and 6 bases respectively, with 7 bases between them. The CDR3 contains 12 residues.